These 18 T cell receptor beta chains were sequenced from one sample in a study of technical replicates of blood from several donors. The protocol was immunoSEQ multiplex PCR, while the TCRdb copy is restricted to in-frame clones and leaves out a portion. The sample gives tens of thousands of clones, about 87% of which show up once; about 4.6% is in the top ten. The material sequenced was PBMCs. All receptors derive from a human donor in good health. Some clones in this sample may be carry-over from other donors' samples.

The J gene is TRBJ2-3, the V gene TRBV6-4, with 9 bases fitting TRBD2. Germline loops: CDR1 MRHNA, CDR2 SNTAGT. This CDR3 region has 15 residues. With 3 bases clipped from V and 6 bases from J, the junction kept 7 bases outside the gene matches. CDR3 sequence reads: CASSESSGGGDTQYF. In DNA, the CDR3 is TGTGCCAGCAGTGAGAGTAGCGGGGGCGGTGATACGCAGTATTTT.

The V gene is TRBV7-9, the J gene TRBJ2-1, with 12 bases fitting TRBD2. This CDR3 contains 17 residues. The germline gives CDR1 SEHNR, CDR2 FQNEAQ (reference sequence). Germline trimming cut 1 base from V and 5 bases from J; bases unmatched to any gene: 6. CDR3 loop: CASSLVTSGSHDNEQFF. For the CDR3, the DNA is TGTGCCAGCAGCTTAGTGACTAGCGGGAGCCATGACAATGAGCAGTTCTTC.

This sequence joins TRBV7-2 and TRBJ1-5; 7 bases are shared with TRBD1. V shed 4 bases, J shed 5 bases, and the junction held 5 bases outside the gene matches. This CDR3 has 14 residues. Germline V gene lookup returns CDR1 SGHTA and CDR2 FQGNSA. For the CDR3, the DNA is TGTGCCAGCAGCTCGACAGGGATCTATCAGCCCCAGCATTTT. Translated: CASSSTGIYQPQHF.

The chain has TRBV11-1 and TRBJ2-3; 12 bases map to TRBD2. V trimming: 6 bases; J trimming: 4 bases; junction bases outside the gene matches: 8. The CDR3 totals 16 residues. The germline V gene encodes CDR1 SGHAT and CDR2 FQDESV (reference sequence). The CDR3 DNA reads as TGTGCCAGCAGAGGTCGAGGGACTAGCGGGCCAGATACGCAGTATTTT. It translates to CASRGRGTSGPDTQYF. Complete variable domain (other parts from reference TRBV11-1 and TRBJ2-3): EAEVAQSPRYKITEKSQAVAFWCDPISGHATLYWYRQILGQGPELLVQFQDESVVDDSQLPKDRFSAERLKGVDSTLKIQPAELGDSAMYLCASRGRGTSGPDTQYFGPGTRLTVL.

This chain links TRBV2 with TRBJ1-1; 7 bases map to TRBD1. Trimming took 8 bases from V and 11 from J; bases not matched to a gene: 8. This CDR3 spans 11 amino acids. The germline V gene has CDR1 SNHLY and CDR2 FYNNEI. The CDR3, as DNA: TGTGCCAGCGGCGGACAGGCATCGGCTTTCTTT. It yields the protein CASGGQASAFF.

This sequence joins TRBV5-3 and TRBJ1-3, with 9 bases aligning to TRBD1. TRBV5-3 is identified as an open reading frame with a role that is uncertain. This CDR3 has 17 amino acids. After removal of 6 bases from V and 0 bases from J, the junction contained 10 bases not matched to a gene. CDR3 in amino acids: CARKRQGVLSSGNTIYF. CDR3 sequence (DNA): TGTGCCAGAAAACGACAGGGGGTCTTAAGCTCTGGAAACACCATATATTTT.

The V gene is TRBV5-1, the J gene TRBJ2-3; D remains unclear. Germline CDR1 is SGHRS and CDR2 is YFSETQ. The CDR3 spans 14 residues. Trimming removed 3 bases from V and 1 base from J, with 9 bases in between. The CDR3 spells CASSSSAGTDTQYF. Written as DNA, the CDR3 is TGCGCCAGCAGCTCATCGGCGGGCACAGATACGCAGTATTTT.

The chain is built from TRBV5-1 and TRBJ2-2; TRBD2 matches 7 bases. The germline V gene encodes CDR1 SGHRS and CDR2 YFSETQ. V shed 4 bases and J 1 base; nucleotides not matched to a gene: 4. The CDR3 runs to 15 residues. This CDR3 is CASSPPSGNTGELFF. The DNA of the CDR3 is TGCGCCAGCAGCCCTCCTAGCGGGAACACCGGGGAGCTGTTTTTT. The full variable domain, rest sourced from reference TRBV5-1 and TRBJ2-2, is KAGVTQTPRYLIKTRGQQVTLSCSPISGHRSVSWYQQTPGQGLQFLFEYFSETQRNKGNFPGRFSGRQFSNSRSEMNVSTLELGDSALYLCASSPPSGNTGELFFGEGSRLTVL.

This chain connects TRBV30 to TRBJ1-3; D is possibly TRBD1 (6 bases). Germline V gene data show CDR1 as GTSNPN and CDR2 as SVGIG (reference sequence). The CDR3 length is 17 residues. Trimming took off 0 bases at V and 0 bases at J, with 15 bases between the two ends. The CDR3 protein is CAWSVSGRTVSGNTIYF. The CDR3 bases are TGTGCCTGGAGTGTATCTGGTAGGACAGTCTCTGGAAACACCATATATTTT. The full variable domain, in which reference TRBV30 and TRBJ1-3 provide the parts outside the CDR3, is SQTIHQWPATLVQPVGSPLSLECTVEGTSNPNLYWYRQAAGRGLQLLFYSVGIGQISSEVPQNLSASRPQDRQFILSSKKLLLSDSGFYLCAWSVSGRTVSGNTIYFGEGSWLTVV.

Here the CDR3 DNA reads TGTGCCTGGAACCTGACAGGGTTCGACTATGGCTACACCTTC. The encoded protein is CAWNLTGFDYGYTF. The genes are TRBV30 and TRBJ1-2; 7 bases agree with TRBD1. Germline V gene lookup returns CDR1 GTSNPN and CDR2 SVGIG (reference sequence). V trimming: 4 bases; J trimming: 3 bases; junction bases outside the gene matches: 8. The CDR3 covers 14 residues. Drawing the rest from reference TRBV30 and TRBJ1-2, the complete variable domain is SQTIHQWPATLVQPVGSPLSLECTVEGTSNPNLYWYRQAAGRGLQLLFYSVGIGQISSEVPQNLSASRPQDRQFILSSKKLLLSDSGFYLCAWNLTGFDYGYTFGSGTRLTVV.

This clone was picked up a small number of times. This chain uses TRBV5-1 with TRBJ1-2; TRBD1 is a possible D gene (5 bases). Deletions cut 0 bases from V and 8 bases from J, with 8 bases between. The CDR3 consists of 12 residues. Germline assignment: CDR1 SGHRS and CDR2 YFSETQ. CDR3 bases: TGCGCCAGCAGCTTGGAGGGGTACGGCTACACCTTC. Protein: CASSLEGYGYTF.

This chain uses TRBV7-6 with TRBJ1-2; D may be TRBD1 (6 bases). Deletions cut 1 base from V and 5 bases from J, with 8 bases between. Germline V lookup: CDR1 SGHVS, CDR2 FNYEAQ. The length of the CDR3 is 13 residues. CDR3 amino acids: CASSLGRGYGYTF. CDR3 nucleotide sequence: TGTGCCAGCAGCTTAGGCAGGGGATATGGCTACACCTTC. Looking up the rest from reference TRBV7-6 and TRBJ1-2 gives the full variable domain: GAGVSQSPRYKVTKRGQDVALRCDPISGHVSLYWYRQALGQGPEFLTYFNYEAQQDKSGLPNDRFSAERPEGSISTLTIQRTEQRDSAMYRCASSLGRGYGYTFGSGTRLTVV.

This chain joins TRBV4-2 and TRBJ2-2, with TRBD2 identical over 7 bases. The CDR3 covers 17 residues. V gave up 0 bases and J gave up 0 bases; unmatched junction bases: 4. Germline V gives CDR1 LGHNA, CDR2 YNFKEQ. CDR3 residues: CASSQDGLAANTGELFF. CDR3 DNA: TGTGCCAGCAGCCAAGATGGCCTAGCGGCGAACACCGGGGAGCTGTTTTTT.

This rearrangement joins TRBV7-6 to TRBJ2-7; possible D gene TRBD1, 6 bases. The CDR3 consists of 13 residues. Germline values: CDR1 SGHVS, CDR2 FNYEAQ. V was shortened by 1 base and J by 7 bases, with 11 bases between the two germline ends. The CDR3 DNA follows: TGTGCCAGCAGCTTAGACAGGGTGGGAGAGCAGTACTTC. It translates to CASSLDRVGEQYF.

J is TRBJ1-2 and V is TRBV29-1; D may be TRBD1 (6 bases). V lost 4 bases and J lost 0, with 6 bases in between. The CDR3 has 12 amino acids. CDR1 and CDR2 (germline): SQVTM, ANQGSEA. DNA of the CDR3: TGCAGCGTTGGACAGGCTAACTATGGCTACACCTTC. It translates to CSVGQANYGYTF.

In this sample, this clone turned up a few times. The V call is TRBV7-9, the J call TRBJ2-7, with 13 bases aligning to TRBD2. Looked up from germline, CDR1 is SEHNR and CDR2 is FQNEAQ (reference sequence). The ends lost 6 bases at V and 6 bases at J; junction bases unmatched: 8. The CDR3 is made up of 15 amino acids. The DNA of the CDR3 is TGTGCCAGCAGTGACCCTCGGACTAGCGGGGGCGAGCAGTACTTC. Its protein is CASSDPRTSGGEQYF.

CDR3 in amino acids: CASSQVAGAQETQYF. CDR3 bases: TGCGCCAGCAGCCAGGTAGCGGGGGCACAAGAGACCCAGTACTTC. This sequence joins TRBV4-1 and TRBJ2-5, with TRBD2 identical over 9 bases. Trimming cost V 3 bases and J 2 bases; bases outside gene matches: 4. This CDR3 has 15 residues. Germline-derived CDR1 and CDR2 are MGHRA and YSYEKL.

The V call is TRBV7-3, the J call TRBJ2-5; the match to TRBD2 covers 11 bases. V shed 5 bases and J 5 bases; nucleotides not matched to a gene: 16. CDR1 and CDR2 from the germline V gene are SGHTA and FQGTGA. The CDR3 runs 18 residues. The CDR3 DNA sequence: TGTGCCAGCAGCCGCGGACCGTTAGCGGGGGGGGCCCGGGAGACCCAGTACTTC. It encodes CASSRGPLAGGARETQYF.